The entry below gives a single T cell receptor beta chain sequence along with its context. TCRdb's copy holds only in-frame clones and misses some; the assay was immunoSEQ multiplex PCR. The table shows 95,000 to 150,000 clones, with more than 70% occurring only once. The source of the sample is a study of blood T cell repertoires in COVID-19. Study overall: Specimens from acute and convalescent COVID-19 originated in the United States, Italy and Spain.

V gave up 3 bases and J gave up 1 base, with 12 bases separating them. The CDR3 loop spans 15 amino acids. Germline-derived CDR1 and CDR2 are SGHTA and FQGTGA. The origin of this receptor is a human donor in a cohort sampled during active COVID-19. Material: peripheral blood. The V call is TRBV7-3, the J call TRBJ1-1; D may be TRBD1 (5 bases). Here the CDR3 DNA reads TGTGCCAGCAGCTTTACCGGGACTGGGAACACTGAAGCTTTCTTT. Translated, it gives CASSFTGTGNTEAFF.